This T cell receptor (beta chain) appears in the sequencing data of a study of CD8 T cells in acute hepatitis C reinfection. General observations from the study: NS3-1073 specific repertoires were highly diverse across all groups. All groups preferentially used TRBV04 and TRBV06, which was not due to overrepresentation in the naive pool.

Time point specified: naive CD8 control sorted from an acute-time-point sample. Dead cells were excluded, and live cells stained for CD3, CD8 and CD45RO. CDR1 is ENHRY, CDR2 SYGVKD, per germline. V shed 10 bases and J shed 2 bases, with 17 bases lying between them. The CDR3 covers 15 residues. Data came from immunoSEQ multiplex PCR; TCRdb stores just in-frame clones and leaves some out. The table records approximately 41,000 clones, around 87% of them present only once. As for this clone: Its antigen remains unidentified.

Sample: naive CD8+ T cells from PBMCs. The rearrangement uses TRBV10-3 and TRBJ2-2; D uncertain. The sequence derives from a man aged 25-40 years with chronic hepatitis C. The CDR3 DNA reads as TGTGCCACTGTGCCCGCCGGCGGCAACACCGGGGAGCTGTTTTTT. Amino acid sequence: CATVPAGGNTGELFF.